The rows below give T cell receptor beta chains drawn from one sample of a study of T-cell reconstitution after alpha-beta-depleted transplantation in children. One entry per CDR3 protein results from TCRdb running MiXCR on the PCR reads. Among about 240,000 distinct CDR3 sequences, about 26% were seen once, and the ten largest hold roughly 2.7%. Sequenced material: PBMCs, taken before TCRalphabeta/CD19-depleted stem cell transplant. These receptor sequences come from a girl aged 2 to 10 with Fanconi anemia, due to receive a stem cell transplant. The CDR3 runs from the conserved cysteine through the conserved F or W. The D gene is left open where the match is weak. The size of a clone is reported for some rows only, either as once, few or many, or as a class for expanded clones.

clone size,J gene,D gene,V gene,CDR3 DNA,CDR3 protein
many,TRBJ1-1,TRBD1,TRBV28,TGTGCCAGCAGCCCAGGGGGCCCGGACACTGAAGCTTTCTTT,CASSPGGPDTEAFF
.,TRBJ2-1,TRBD2,TRBV5-6,TGTGCCAGCAGCTGGGAGCGGGGGGGAGTCTACAATGAGCAGTTCTTC,CASSWERGGVYNEQFF
many,TRBJ2-1,.,TRBV20-1,TGCAGTGGGGGCGGAGGCCTGAGTTCCTACAATGAGCAGTTCTTC,CSGGGGLSSYNEQFF
many,TRBJ2-2,TRBD2,TRBV27,TGTGCCAGCAGAACTAGCGGGTCAATCACCGGGGAGCTGTTTTTT,CASRTSGSITGELFF
.,TRBJ2-5,TRBD1,TRBV20-1,TGCAGTGCTAGAGGGGACAGGGGGGAGACCCAGTACTTC,CSARGDRGETQYF
.,TRBJ2-7,.,TRBV20-1,TGCAGTGCCAAGACAGGCTCCTCATACTACGAGCAGTACTTC,CSAKTGSSYYEQYF
few,TRBJ2-7,.,TRBV20-1,TGCAGTGCTAGCGATCGTCAGGGGAGCTACGAGCAGTACTTC,CSASDRQGSYEQYF
.,TRBJ2-7,.,TRBV5-1,TGCGCCAGCAGCTTGACGGAAACCGAGCAGTACTTC,CASSLTETEQYF
.,TRBJ2-1,TRBD1,TRBV20-1,TGCAGTGCTGGACAGGGCTACAATGAGCAGTTCTTC,CSAGQGYNEQFF
.,TRBJ2-2,.,TRBV7-3,TGTGCCACCTGCCCCCTCATCATTAGCGACAACACCGGGGAGCTGTTTTTT,CATCPLIISDNTGELFF
few,TRBJ2-7,TRBD2,TRBV2,TGTGCCAGCACCGAGACTAGCAACTCCTACGAGCAGTACTTC,CASTETSNSYEQYF
few,TRBJ2-3,TRBD2,TRBV11-2,TGTGCCAGCAGCTTAGTCACCCGCGGGGGGCGTCACGGGCATACGCAGTATTTT,CASSLVTRGGRHGHTQYF
few,TRBJ2-2,.,TRBV7-3,TGTGCCAGCAGCTGGGGACACGCGAACACCGGGGAGCTGTTTTTT,CASSWGHANTGELFF
many,TRBJ2-7,.,TRBV7-2,TGTGCCAGCAGCTTAGCCAACTACGAGCAGTACTTC,CASSLANYEQYF
.,TRBJ1-2,.,TRBV4-1,TGCGCCAGCAGCCGCGGTGGCCCTAGCTATGGCTACACCTTC,CASSRGGPSYGYTF
.,TRBJ2-4,TRBD2,TRBV27,TGTGCCAGCACCTTTAGCGGGAGGGCCCTCTCCAAAAACATTCAGTACTTC,CASTFSGRALSKNIQYF
once,TRBJ1-1,TRBD1,TRBV5-1,TGCGCCAGCCTTGGACAGGGATCGAACACTGAAGCTTTCTTT,CASLGQGSNTEAFF
few,TRBJ2-7,.,TRBV5-1,TGCGCCAGCAGCCTGGACAGATCCACCTACGAGCAGTACTTC,CASSLDRSTYEQYF
few,TRBJ2-7,.,TRBV4-1,TGCGCCAGCAGCCAAGTGGAGACTGGCTTCTACGAGCAGTACTTC,CASSQVETGFYEQYF
.,TRBJ2-7,TRBD1,TRBV18,TGTGCCAGCTCACCACGGACAGGGGGCGCATCCTACGAGCAGTACTTC,CASSPRTGGASYEQYF
few,TRBJ2-3,.,TRBV6-2/TRBV6-3,TGTGCCAGCAGTTGGGGTCGTTTCACAGATACGCAGTATTTT,CASSWGRFTDTQYF
.,TRBJ2-7,.,TRBV7-2,TGTGCCAGCAGCTTAAAGACTATAAACGAGCAGTACTTC,CASSLKTINEQYF
many,TRBJ2-1,.,TRBV19,TGTGCCAGTAGTATCCCATACGACAATGAGCAGTTCTTC,CASSIPYDNEQFF
.,TRBJ2-7,.,TRBV12-3/TRBV12-4,TGTGCCAGCAGTTTAAACCCCGTCTACGAGCAGTACTTC,CASSLNPVYEQYF
.,TRBJ2-2,.,TRBV21-1,.,CASSKGCGRNEHRGAVFF